The next 15 T cell receptor beta chains were all read from a single sample in a study of blood T cell repertoires in COVID-19. TCRdb's table, derived via immunoSEQ multiplex PCR, lists solely in-frame clones and lacks some. Of roughly 320,000 clones in the sample, more than 75% were seen once. Sequencing was done on a sample of PBMCs or T cells enriched from blood (not recorded which). The receptors were sampled from a man aged 25 to 40 who had recovered from COVID-19.

This clone was seen a few times. The chain couples TRBV9 to TRBJ1-2; D may be TRBD1 (5 bases). CDR1 SGDLS and CDR2 YYNGEE come from the germline V gene. Trimming removed 3 bases from V and 1 base from J, with 25 bases in between. The CDR3 sequence is 19 residues long. In DNA form, the CDR3 reads TGTGCCAGCAGCGCCGACCTTGTTCGCAGTGGGGCCTTTAACTATGGCTACACCTTC. The encoded protein is CASSADLVRSGAFNYGYTF.

The J gene is TRBJ2-3, the V gene TRBV2; TRBD2 aligns across 9 bases. Germline loops: CDR1 SNHLY, CDR2 FYNNEI. The CDR3 is made up of 16 amino acids. The trim removed 8 bases at V and 1 base at J, leaving 10 bases unmatched. Here the CDR3 reads CASRQEREVGTDTQYF. Written as DNA, the CDR3 is TGTGCCAGCCGTCAGGAGCGGGAGGTCGGCACAGATACGCAGTATTTT. Supplemented by reference TRBV2 and TRBJ2-3, the full variable domain reads EPEVTQTPSHQVTQMGQEVILRCVPISNHLYFYWYRQILGQKVEFLVSFYNNEISEKSEIFDDQFSVERPDGSNFTLKIRSTKLEDSAMYFCASRQEREVGTDTQYFGPGTRLTVL.

V and J are TRBV19 and TRBJ1-1, with 10 bases that match TRBD1. The CDR3 is made up of 16 amino acids. Germline lookup yields CDR1 LNHDA and CDR2 SQIVND (reference sequence). The V gene end was trimmed by 5 bases and the J gene end by 6 bases; junction bases not matched to a gene: 12. As DNA, the CDR3 is TGTGCCAGTAGTCCCCGGACAGGGGGGAGCGCCGCTGAAGCTTTCTTT. Residues: CASSPRTGGSAAEAFF.

This sequence joins TRBV5-4 and TRBJ2-2; 11 nucleotides align to TRBD1. The trim removed 4 bases at V and 4 bases at J, leaving 6 bases unmatched. CDR1 and CDR2 from the germline V gene are SGHNT and YYREEE (reference sequence). This CDR3 is 16 amino acids long. The CDR3 DNA follows: TGTGCCAGCAGCCACAGAGGACAGGGGGCCACCGGGGAGCTGTTTTTT. This encodes CASSHRGQGATGELFF.

V and J are TRBV5-1 and TRBJ2-2; D might be TRBD1 (6 bases). There are 13 residues in the CDR3. Trimming cost V 5 bases and J 2 bases, with 7 bases left between them. Germline CDR1 is SGHRS and CDR2 is YFSETQ. For the CDR3, the DNA is TGCGCCAGCAGAGGGGGTAACACCGGGGAGCTGTTTTTT. It translates to CASRGGNTGELFF. Full variable domain (missing parts from reference TRBV5-1 and TRBJ2-2): KAGVTQTPRYLIKTRGQQVTLSCSPISGHRSVSWYQQTPGQGLQFLFEYFSETQRNKGNFPGRFSGRQFSNSRSEMNVSTLELGDSALYLCASRGGNTGELFFGEGSRLTVL.

This sequence joins TRBV10-3 and TRBJ2-2; the D gene is possibly TRBD1 (6 bases). This CDR3 has 13 amino acids. Germline V gene sequence: CDR1 ENHRY, CDR2 SYGVKD. Trimming cost V 3 bases and J 4 bases, with 6 bases left between them. DNA of the CDR3: TGTGCCATCAGTGAAGGGGGCACCGGGGAGCTGTTTTTT. This codes for CAISEGGTGELFF.

The V gene is TRBV23-1, the J gene TRBJ2-5; 11 bases map to TRBD1. TRBV23-1 falls under the ORF class, with uncertain function. The junction had 10 bases not matched to a gene; V was cut back by 1 base and J by 6 bases. CDR3 size: 17 residues. DNA of the CDR3: TGCGCCAGCAGTCAATTATATGGGACAGGGGGTGAAAAGACCCAGTACTTC. Its protein is CASSQLYGTGGEKTQYF.

The chain recombines TRBV11-2 with TRBJ2-5, with D unresolved. The CDR3 loop spans 12 amino acids. Germline V CDR1 and CDR2: SGHAT, FQNNGV. V was pared by 5 bases and J by 3 bases, with 7 bases between. The CDR3 DNA reads TGTGCCAGCAGCCCAATTGAAGAGACCCAGTACTTC. Amino acid sequence: CASSPIEETQYF.

This sequence joins TRBV15 and TRBJ2-2; 10 nucleotides match TRBD1. From germline, CDR1 is LNHNV and CDR2 YYDKDF (reference sequence). This CDR3 has 16 amino acids. J gave up 3 bases and V 5 bases, and 6 bases lay outside the gene matches. CDR3 protein: CATSGGQGTYTGELFF. The CDR3, as DNA: TGTGCCACCAGCGGGGGACAGGGGACCTACACCGGGGAGCTGTTTTTT.

The chain has TRBV5-1 and TRBJ2-7; D might be TRBD2 (5 bases). This CDR3 region has 13 residues. V was cut by 0 bases and J by 6 bases, with 10 bases left in between. The germline V gene has CDR1 SGHRS and CDR2 YFSETQ. The CDR3 bases are TGCGCCAGCAGCTTGGAAGAGGGATCCGAGCAGTACTTC. Amino acid sequence: CASSLEEGSEQYF.

The chain has TRBV19 and TRBJ2-7, with D perhaps matching TRBD2 (6 bases). CDR3 length equals 15 residues. V was clipped by 3 bases and J by 2 bases, with 14 bases between them. Germline V gives CDR1 LNHDA, CDR2 SQIVND (reference sequence). CDR3 sequence (DNA): TGTGCCAGTAGTATCTTACTAGCTGCGGCCTACGAGCAGTACTTC. Encoded protein: CASSILLAAAYEQYF.

Notes on this clone: At the DNA level, this CDR3 is encoded by other sequences in the same sample as well. The CDR3 bases are TGCGCCAGCAGCTTGGACAGGGGGCCCAATCAGCCCCAGCATTTT. Translated, it gives CASSLDRGPNQPQHF. This chain connects TRBV5-1 to TRBJ1-5, with 9 bases aligning to TRBD1. The junction had 1 base not matched to a gene; V was cut back by 0 bases and J by 3 bases. Germline V gives CDR1 SGHRS, CDR2 YFSETQ. The CDR3 has 15 residues.

Points on this clone: The junction shows a germline mismatch at one end, possibly a read error. This chain uses TRBV3-1 (or the pseudogene TRBV3-2) with TRBJ1-2, with 8 bases identical to TRBD1. Germline values: CDR1 LGHDT, CDR2 YNNKEL (reference sequence). CDR3 length: 15 amino acids. CDR3 coding DNA: TGTGCCAGCACTTATGGACAGGGAACTATGGATGGCCACACCTTC. Protein product: CASTYGQGTMDGHTF.

The chain uses TRBV29-1 and TRBJ2-7; a possible D gene is TRBD1 (6 bases). This CDR3 comprises 13 residues. Germline CDR1 is SQVTM and CDR2 is ANQGSEA. V was trimmed by 0 bases and J by 3 bases, leaving 9 bases between them. The CDR3: CSVEDTGHYEQYF. The DNA for the CDR3 is TGCAGCGTTGAAGATACAGGGCACTACGAGCAGTACTTC.

The J gene is TRBJ2-1, the V gene TRBV5-4; no firm D call. The CDR3 loop spans 16 amino acids. V lost 3 bases and J 0 bases, leaving 13 bases between the germline ends. Germline loops: CDR1 SGHNT, CDR2 YYREEE (reference sequence). CDR3 bases: TGTGCCAGCAGCTCTTCCGCCTATTCCTCCTACAATGAGCAGTTCTTC. Its protein product is CASSSSAYSSYNEQFF.